These 19 T cell receptor beta chains were all obtained from the same sample, sequenced in a study of cytomegalovirus exposure and HLA in healthy donors. Assay: immunoSEQ multiplex PCR; the TCRdb copy retains only in-frame clones and omits some. This table holds around 99,000 clones, roughly 90% found once. Sequenced input: PBMCs. Source of these receptors: a woman between 18 and 29 years old in good health and CMV-seronegative.

This clone was detected only once. At one of its ends the junction is not consistent with the germline gene, which may arise from a read error. The chain joins TRBV7-9 to TRBJ2-2; perhaps D is TRBD1 or TRBD2 (6 bases each). The germline CDR1 and CDR2 sequences are SEHNR and FQNEAQ (reference sequence). The CDR3 consists of 15 residues. CDR3 in DNA: TGTGCCAGCAGCCTAGCGCCACAGGGAGAGAGGGAGCTGTTTTTT. This translates into CASSLAPQGERELFF. The whole variable domain, remainder taken from reference TRBV7-9 and TRBJ2-2, is DTGVSQNPRHKITKRGQNVTFRCDPISEHNRLYWYRQTLGQGPEFLTYFQNEAQLEKSRLLSDRFSAERPKGSFSTLEIQRTEQGDSAMYLCASSLAPQGERELFFGEGSRLTVL.

J is TRBJ2-6 and V is TRBV27, with D maybe TRBD2 (7 bases). Looked up from germline, CDR1 is MNHEY and CDR2 is SMNVEV (reference sequence). The CDR3 is 18 amino acids. V lost 0 bases, J lost 0 bases, and 12 bases lay in between. This chain's CDR3 is CASSLSRGGLSGANVLTF. In nucleotides, the CDR3 is TGTGCCAGCAGTTTATCAAGGGGGGGGCTCTCTGGGGCCAACGTCCTGACTTTC.

In its sample, this clone was seen a few times. This chain uses TRBV2 with TRBJ2-7, with a possible D match to TRBD1 (5 bases). This CDR3 is built from 12 residues. Trimming removed 6 bases from V and 3 bases from J, with 9 bases in between. Germline values: CDR1 SNHLY, CDR2 FYNNEI. The CDR3 reads CASSIQGYEQYF. CDR3 sequence (DNA): TGTGCCAGCAGCATCCAGGGCTACGAGCAGTACTTC.

The rearrangement uses TRBV7-2 and TRBJ2-7; 8 positions match TRBD2. The length of the CDR3 is 14 residues. Germline CDR1 is SGHTA and CDR2 is FQGNSA. V lost 4 bases and J lost 2; bases outside the gene matches: 4. The CDR3 loop reads CASSSIAGTYEQYF. The CDR3 nucleotides read TGTGCCAGCAGCTCAATAGCGGGAACCTACGAGCAGTACTTC.

This chain joins TRBV5-4 and TRBJ2-1; perhaps TRBD2 as D (5 bases). Per the germline V gene, CDR1 is SGHNT and CDR2 is YYREEE (reference sequence). CDR3 length: 16 residues. Trimming cost V 4 bases and J 0 bases, with 14 bases left between them. CDR3 in amino acids: CASSVEAASSYNEQFF. The CDR3 bases are TGTGCCAGCAGCGTAGAAGCGGCTAGCTCCTACAATGAGCAGTTCTTC. The entire variable domain, with the rest obtained from reference TRBV5-4 and TRBJ2-1, is as follows: ETGVTQSPTHLIKTRGQQVTLRCSSQSGHNTVSWYQQALGQGPQFIFQYYREEENGRGNFPPRFSGLQFPNYSSELNVNALELDDSALYLCASSVEAASSYNEQFFGPGTRLTVL.

The V call is TRBV9, the J call TRBJ2-7; TRBD2 is a possible D gene (5 bases). Trimming took off 0 bases at V and 6 bases at J, with 16 bases between the two ends. CDR1 and CDR2 (germline): SGDLS, YYNGEE. CDR3 length: 15 amino acids. In DNA form, the CDR3 reads TGTGCCAGCAGCGTAGGATCAGGAATAGGACTCGAGCAGTACTTC. Amino acid sequence: CASSVGSGIGLEQYF.

The chain couples TRBV2 to TRBJ2-1, with 10 bases matching TRBD2. The germline CDR1 and CDR2 sequences are SNHLY and FYNNEI. This CDR3 region has 14 residues. The ends lost 7 bases at V and 9 bases at J; junction bases unmatched: 9. Written as DNA, the CDR3 is TGTGCCAGCACTTTAGCGGGGGGTTCCTTTGAGCAGTTCTTC. Translating gives CASTLAGGSFEQFF. The full variable domain, rest sourced from reference TRBV2 and TRBJ2-1, is EPEVTQTPSHQVTQMGQEVILRCVPISNHLYFYWYRQILGQKVEFLVSFYNNEISEKSEIFDDQFSVERPDGSNFTLKIRSTKLEDSAMYFCASTLAGGSFEQFFGPGTRLTVL.

The chain is built from TRBV4-1 and TRBJ2-1, with 9 bases aligning to TRBD2. The CDR3 covers 16 residues. The ends lost 2 bases at V and 4 bases at J; junction bases unmatched: 6. Looked up from germline, CDR1 is MGHRA and CDR2 is YSYEKL. CDR3 protein: CASSQLASGAYNEQFF. DNA of the CDR3: TGCGCCAGCAGCCAACTAGCTAGCGGGGCGTACAATGAGCAGTTCTTC.

The gene calls are TRBV19 and TRBJ1-5; 7 nucleotides match TRBD1. CDR3 length: 15 residues. After removal of 6 bases from V and 0 bases from J, the junction contained 5 bases not matched to a gene. The germline V gene has CDR1 LNHDA and CDR2 SQIVND (reference sequence). The CDR3 region is CASSTGTASNQPQHF. For the CDR3, the DNA is TGTGCCAGTAGCACCGGGACAGCTAGCAATCAGCCCCAGCATTTT.

This chain connects TRBV4-1 to TRBJ2-1; 12 bases align to TRBD2. The CDR3 sequence is 16 residues long. The V segment lost 2 bases and the J segment 3 bases; nucleotides outside the gene matches: 2. Germline assignment: CDR1 MGHRA and CDR2 YSYEKL. The CDR3 loop is CASSQLAGGGYNEQFF. CDR3 nucleotide sequence: TGCGCCAGCAGCCAACTAGCGGGGGGGGGCTACAATGAGCAGTTCTTC.

Notes on this clone: Within the sample, other DNA sequences also encode this same CDR3. V gene TRBV7-9 combines with J gene TRBJ2-1, with 10 bases that match TRBD2. Looked up from germline, CDR1 is SEHNR and CDR2 is FQNEAQ (reference sequence). The CDR3 contains 15 residues. With 1 base clipped from V and 5 bases from J, the junction kept 2 bases outside the gene matches. CDR3 bases: TGTGCCAGCAGCTTAGGGACTAGCGGAAACAATGAGCAGTTCTTC. Its translation: CASSLGTSGNNEQFF.

This clone was found a few times. This specimen includes other DNA sequences encoding the same CDR3. The chain uses TRBV9 and TRBJ1-3; D is uncertain. The germline V and J ends were trimmed by 0 bases and 0 bases, with 7 bases remaining between them. This CDR3 comprises 15 residues. The germline V gene encodes CDR1 SGDLS and CDR2 YYNGEE. The CDR3 DNA follows: TGTGCCAGCAGCGTAGATCATAGCTCTGGAAACACCATATATTTT. Its translation: CASSVDHSSGNTIYF.

This chain uses TRBV7-3 with TRBJ2-7, with unresolved D. Germline CDR1 SGHTA, CDR2 FQGTGA. Trimming left V 5 bases short and J 7 bases short, with 21 bases between. The CDR3 totals 15 residues. The CDR3 sequence is CASSQRPSGTSEQYF. CDR3 in DNA: TGTGCCAGCAGCCAACGTCCCTCTGGCACCTCGGAGCAGTACTTC.

The chain employs TRBV28 and TRBJ2-5; weak D call: TRBD2 (5 bases). V was pared by 6 bases and J by 6 bases, with 14 bases between. There are 13 residues in the CDR3. Germline V gene sequence: CDR1 MDHEN, CDR2 SYDVKM. CDR3 residues: CASSTTSIQTQYF. The CDR3 coding sequence is TGTGCCAGCAGCACTACTAGTATACAGACCCAGTACTTC.

The rearrangement links TRBV18 to TRBJ2-1, with 10 positions matching TRBD2. The germline V gene has CDR1 KGHSH and CDR2 LQKENI. The ends lost 4 bases at V and 6 bases at J; junction bases unmatched: 12. The CDR3 consists of 17 residues. The CDR3 DNA is TGTGCCAGCTCACGCCGACTAGCGGGTGGAAAAACCAATGAGCAGTTCTTC. Its translation is CASSRRLAGGKTNEQFF.

This clone came up many times. This chain links TRBV5-1 with TRBJ2-1, with a weak D call TRBD2 (6 bases). Deletions cut 0 bases from V and 10 bases from J, with 11 bases between. This CDR3 spans 13 amino acids. Per the germline V gene, CDR1 is SGHRS and CDR2 is YFSETQ. Here the CDR3 reads CASSLDGRLEQFF. DNA for the CDR3: TGCGCCAGCAGCTTGGACGGGAGACTCGAGCAGTTCTTC.

The chain recombines TRBV13 with TRBJ1-1; D is uncertain. V was shortened by 3 bases and J by 0 bases, with 8 bases between the two germline ends. Germline-derived CDR1 and CDR2 are PRHDT and FYEKMQ (reference sequence). The CDR3 extends over 14 amino acids. The CDR3 coding sequence is TGTGCCAGCAGCTTCGGGTCAATGAACACTGAAGCTTTCTTT. Its translation: CASSFGSMNTEAFF.

The chain uses TRBV2 and TRBJ2-5; 11 bases match TRBD2. The ends lost 7 bases at V and 4 bases at J; junction bases unmatched: 5. The CDR3 consists of 14 residues. Per the germline V gene, CDR1 is SNHLY and CDR2 is FYNNEI. CDR3: CASKLSGGGETQYF. The CDR3 DNA reads TGTGCCAGCAAGCTTAGCGGGGGGGGAGAGACCCAGTACTTC.

This clone was picked up one time. The V and J genes are TRBV6-5 and TRBJ2-3, with no clear D. The germline gives CDR1 MNHEY, CDR2 SVGAGI. Deletions cut 6 bases from V and 8 bases from J, with 6 bases between. CDR3 length equals 10 residues. For the CDR3, the DNA is TGTGCCAGCAGGTCGGGTACGCAGTATTTT. Amino acids: CASRSGTQYF.